This is a list of T cell receptor beta chains from one sample in a study of blood T cell repertoires in COVID-19. The data were produced by immunoSEQ multiplex PCR, yet TCRdb's version contains in-frame clones alone and is incomplete. This table has about 160,000 clones, roughly 84% appearing once. Sequenced: peripheral blood. The receptor source for this set is a woman aged 80 or older with active or convalescent COVID-19. Each CDR3 is given with its conserved first and last residue. D genes are given only for firm matches.

j_call d_call v_call cdr3_aa
TRBJ1-1 . TRBV3-1/TRBV3-2 CASSHPRVTHTEAFF
TRBJ1-5 . TRBV27 CASSLNGDSNQPQHF
TRBJ1-1 . TRBV5-1 CASRAQGPNTEAFF
TRBJ1-2 TRBD1 TRBV6-5 CASTQGQILNYGYTF
TRBJ1-1 . TRBV6-5 CASSSPVMNTEAFF
TRBJ2-1 . TRBV7-3 CASRPWIQRACEQFF
TRBJ2-1 TRBD2 TRBV19 CASSIGLAGKQFF
TRBJ1-3 TRBD1 TRBV9 CASSSGTAGNTIYF
TRBJ1-2 . TRBV19 CASSIAAGRNYGYTF
TRBJ2-1 . TRBV28 CASSQAGIPYNEQFF
TRBJ1-3 . TRBV9 CASSARDSGNTIYF
TRBJ2-3 TRBD2 TRBV6-1 CASSEGASSGSTDTQYF
TRBJ1-2 TRBD1 TRBV5-1 CASSLSGTGSNGYTF
TRBJ1-5 . TRBV9 CASSGGVSFQPQHF
TRBJ2-7 TRBD1 TRBV12-3/TRBV12-4 CASRPTGGHEQYF
TRBJ1-4 . TRBV6-5 CASSSSSSRGTRRFF
TRBJ1-1 . TRBV5-1 CASSFGRGEMNTEAFF
TRBJ2-7 TRBD1 TRBV11-1 CASSRGQGGSYEQYF
TRBJ1-2 TRBD1 TRBV6-5 CASSYRLDRSYGYTF
TRBJ1-4 TRBD1 TRBV10-3 CAISRDRGNEKLFF
TRBJ2-5 . TRBV27 CASSSLTVQETQYF
TRBJ2-2 . TRBV7-3 CASSLSRRTGELFF
TRBJ2-3 . TRBV7-9 CASKLGTDTQYF
TRBJ2-1 . TRBV18 CASSPPPRRGENEQFF
TRBJ1-6 . TRBV20-1 CSASTGFALSSYNSPLHF
TRBJ2-5 . TRBV28 CASTPRGETQYF
TRBJ1-4 TRBD1 TRBV28 CASSSQGVNEKLFF
TRBJ2-3 TRBD2 TRBV6-5 CASSLGLANTDTQYF
TRBJ1-6 TRBD1 TRBV28 CASRSDRVGNSPLHF
TRBJ2-1 . TRBV6-5 CASSQPGISYNEQFF
TRBJ1-1 . TRBV2 CASSQREGRAFF
TRBJ2-2 TRBD2 TRBV7-9 CASSLRLAGGELFF
TRBJ1-1 . TRBV7-6 CASSSDSNTEAFF
TRBJ1-4 . TRBV4-1 CASSQVPRQNEKLFF
TRBJ2-3 TRBD2 TRBV5-4 CASSSTSGSTDTQYF
TRBJ1-4 . TRBV12-3/TRBV12-4 CASSLGVGKLFF
TRBJ2-5 . TRBV2 CASSVRKGGVKETQYF
TRBJ2-1 . TRBV5-1 CASSQDSGKSSYNEQFF
TRBJ1-4 . TRBV18 CASSPGGTNEKLFF
TRBJ2-7 . TRBV5-1 CASSPPRSYEQYF
TRBJ2-1 . TRBV6-5 CASSYKAGKDEQFF
TRBJ1-2 . TRBV2 CASSELVRYGYTF
TRBJ2-1 . TRBV6-5 CASEKREHNEQFF
TRBJ2-1 TRBD2 TRBV10-1 CASSDGGLAGGFYNEQFF
TRBJ1-2 . TRBV12-3/TRBV12-4 CASSIYYGYTF
TRBJ2-1 . TRBV19 CASTQRPGRNYNEQFF
TRBJ2-3 . TRBV28 CASSRARAGGTDTQYF
TRBJ1-2 . TRBV2 CASGLDYGYTF
TRBJ1-2 . TRBV6-5 CASSYASGGSDYGYTF
TRBJ2-1 . TRBV30 CAWSVNGLGNEQFF
TRBJ2-2 . TRBV5-1 CASSFFRQRNTGELFF
TRBJ1-3 . TRBV5-6 CASSLGSRNTIYF
TRBJ2-4 . TRBV12-2 CASRARRIRDRVQNIQYF
TRBJ1-1 . TRBV9 CASSLRTGMNTEAFF